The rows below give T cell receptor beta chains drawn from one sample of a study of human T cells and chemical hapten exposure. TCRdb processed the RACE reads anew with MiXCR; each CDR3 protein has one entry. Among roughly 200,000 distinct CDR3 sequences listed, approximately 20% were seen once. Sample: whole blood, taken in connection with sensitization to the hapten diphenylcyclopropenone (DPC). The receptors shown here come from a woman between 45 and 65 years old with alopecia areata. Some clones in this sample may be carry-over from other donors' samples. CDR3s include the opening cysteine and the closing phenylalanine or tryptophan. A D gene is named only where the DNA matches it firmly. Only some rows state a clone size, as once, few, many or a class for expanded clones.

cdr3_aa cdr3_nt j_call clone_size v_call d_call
CASSLRQGDQPQHF TGTGCCAGCAGTTTAAGGCAGGGGGATCAGCCCCAGCATTTT TRBJ1-5 . TRBV27 TRBD1
CASSHPGSTDTQYF TGTGCCAGCAGCCACCCCGGGAGCACAGATACGCAGTATTTT TRBJ2-3 . TRBV4-2 .
CASTLLNTEAFF TGTGCCAGCACCTTACTTAACACTGAAGCTTTCTTT TRBJ1-1 many TRBV7-9 .
CASSFEVQETQYF TGTGCCAGCAGCTTTGAAGTCCAAGAGACCCAGTACTTC TRBJ2-5 many TRBV7-9 .
CASSPRQGPSGRNEQFF TGTGCCAGTAGTCCGAGACAGGGGCCCTCCGGGAGGAATGAGCAGTTCTTC TRBJ2-1 . TRBV19 .
CASSLAGRAYNEQFF TGCGCCAGCAGCTTGGCAGGGAGAGCCTACAATGAGCAGTTCTTC TRBJ2-1 few TRBV5-1 .
CASSQDAVPGNTIYF TGTGCCAGCAGCCAAGATGCAGTTCCCGGAAACACCATATATTTT TRBJ1-3 . TRBV3-1 .
CASSLMGFDNEQFF TGTGCCAGCAGTTTAATGGGGTTCGACAATGAGCAGTTCTTC TRBJ2-1 . TRBV27 .
CSACRECYEQYF TGCAGTGCGTGCAGGGAATGCTACGAGCAGTACTTC TRBJ2-7 many TRBV20-1 .
CASSSLAGVTDTQYF TGTGCCAGCAGCTCCCTAGCGGGAGTAACAGATACGCAGTATTTT TRBJ2-3 many TRBV7-6 TRBD2
CASSPSGAYTGELFF TGTGCCAGCAGCCCCTCAGGCGCTTACACCGGGGAGCTGTTTTTT TRBJ2-2 . TRBV7-9 .
CAWRDTSGGYTF TGTGCCTGGAGAGACACCAGTGGAGGCTACACCTTC TRBJ1-2 . TRBV30 .
CASSSALAGGLASYEQYF TGTGCCAGCAGTTCCGCGCTAGCGGGAGGTCTTGCATCCTACGAGCAGTACTTC TRBJ2-7 once TRBV28 TRBD2
CASSLGPTTDTQYF TGCGCCAGCAGCTTGGGACCAACCACAGATACGCAGTATTTT TRBJ2-3 . TRBV5-1 .
CSATRTSGNTDTQYF TGCAGTGCTACCAGGACTAGCGGGAACACAGATACGCAGTATTTT TRBJ2-3 . TRBV20-1 TRBD2
CSAFTGTHYNEQFF TGCAGTGCTTTTACCGGGACTCACTACAATGAGCAGTTCTTC TRBJ2-1 . TRBV20-1 .
CARESEAVDTDTQYF TGTGCCAGGGAATCGGAGGCGGTCGACACAGATACGCAGTATTTT TRBJ2-3 . TRBV2 .
CASSAAQDSYANEQYF TGTGCCAGCAGTGCCGCACAGGACAGCTATGCGAACGAGCAGTACTTC TRBJ2-7 . TRBV25-1 .
CSGWGGTEQYF TGCAGCGGATGGGGGGGGACCGAGCAGTACTTC TRBJ2-7 few TRBV29-1 TRBD2